This entry describes one T cell receptor (beta chain). The source of the sample is a study of blood T cells in healthy people across ages. Ranging in age from about 6 to 100, the donors were healthy Caucasian individuals from Russia. The second PCR ran roughly 6 to 12 cycles with a sample-barcoded 5' primer and J-beta primers. A tag from a template-switch adaptor with 12 random nucleotides marked each cDNA molecule. Per-sample output comprised a minimum of 3 million paired-end reads containing CDR3. TCRdb ran MiXCR on the 5' RACE reads and lists one entry per CDR3 protein. Seen here are 1,500,000 or so distinct CDR3 sequences, roughly 64% observed once, and the top ten hold 6.5% to 8.5%. Germline values: CDR1 MNHEY, CDR2 SVGEGT. V gave up 2 bases and J gave up 3 bases, with 12 bases separating them. The CDR3 runs 15 residues.

Sequencing was carried out using blood. This TCR came from a man between 18 and 29 years old in good health. The chain employs TRBV6-2 or TRBV6-3 and TRBJ2-3, with a weak D call TRBD1 (5 bases). This CDR3 is CASSYGPGLTDTQYF. The CDR3 coding sequence is TGTGCCAGCAGTTACGGGCCAGGGTTGACAGATACGCAGTATTTT.